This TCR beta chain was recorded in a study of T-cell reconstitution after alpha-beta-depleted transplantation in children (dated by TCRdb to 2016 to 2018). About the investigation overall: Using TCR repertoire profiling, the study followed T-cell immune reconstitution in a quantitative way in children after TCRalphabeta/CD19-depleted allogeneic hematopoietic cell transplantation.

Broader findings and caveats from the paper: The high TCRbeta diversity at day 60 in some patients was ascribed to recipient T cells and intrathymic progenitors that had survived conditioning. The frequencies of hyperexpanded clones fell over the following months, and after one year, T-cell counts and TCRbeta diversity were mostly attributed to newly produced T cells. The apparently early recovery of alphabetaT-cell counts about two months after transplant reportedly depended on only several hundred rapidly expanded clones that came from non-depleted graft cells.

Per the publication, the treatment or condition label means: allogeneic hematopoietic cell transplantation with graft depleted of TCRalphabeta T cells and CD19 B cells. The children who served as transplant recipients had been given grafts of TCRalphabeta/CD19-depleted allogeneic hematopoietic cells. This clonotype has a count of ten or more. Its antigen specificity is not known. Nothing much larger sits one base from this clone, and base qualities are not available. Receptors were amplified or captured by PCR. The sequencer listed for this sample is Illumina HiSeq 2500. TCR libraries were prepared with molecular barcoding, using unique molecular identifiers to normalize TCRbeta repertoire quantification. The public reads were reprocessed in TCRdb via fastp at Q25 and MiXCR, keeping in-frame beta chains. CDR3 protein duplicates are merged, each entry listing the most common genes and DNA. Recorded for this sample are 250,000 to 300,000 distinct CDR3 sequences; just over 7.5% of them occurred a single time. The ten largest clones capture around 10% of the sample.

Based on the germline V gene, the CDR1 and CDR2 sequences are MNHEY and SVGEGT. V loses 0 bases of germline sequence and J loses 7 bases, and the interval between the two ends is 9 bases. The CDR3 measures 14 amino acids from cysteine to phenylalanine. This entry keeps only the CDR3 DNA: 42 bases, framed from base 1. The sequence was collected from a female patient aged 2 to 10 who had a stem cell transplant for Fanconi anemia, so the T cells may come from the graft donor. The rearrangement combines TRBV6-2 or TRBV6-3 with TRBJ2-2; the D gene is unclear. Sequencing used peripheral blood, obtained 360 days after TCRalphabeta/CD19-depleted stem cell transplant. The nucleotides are TGTGCCAGCAGTTACTCGAAGACCGGCGGGGAGCTGTTTTTT. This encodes CASSYSKTGGELFF.